Sequencing of this T cell receptor (beta chain) was carried out in a study of sequential checkpoint blockade in melanoma. Treatment specified: randomized to nivolumab then ipilimumab (arm A) or the reverse (arm B). Germline V lookup: CDR1 MDHEN, CDR2 SYDVKM. The CDR3 has 13 residues. The V gene lost 6 bases and the J gene lost 9 bases, with 15 bases spanning the gap. The assay was immunoSEQ multiplex PCR, and TCRdb's table has in-frame clones only and misses some. The table has over 10,000 clones, approximately 76% seen once. The sequence was collected from a human patient with melanoma. Some clones in this sample may be carry-over from other donors' samples. This specimen consisted of CD8+ T cells sorted from blood (inferred from file names), obtained from a patient given nivolumab and ipilimumab in sequence. The genes are TRBV28 and TRBJ2-1; weak D call: TRBD1 (6 bases). CDR3 in amino acids: CASSYGQLSEQFF. The CDR3 DNA is TGTGCCAGCAGCTACGGACAGCTAAGTGAGCAGTTCTTC.